These 17 T cell receptor beta chains were sequenced from one sample in a study of blood T cell repertoires in COVID-19. Assay used: immunoSEQ multiplex PCR; TCRdb lists only in-frame clones, some missing. The table shows 100,000 to 150,000 clones, with roughly 83% occurring only once. Material: peripheral blood. Receptors were obtained from a young woman who had recovered from COVID-19.

This chain uses TRBV6-5 with TRBJ1-2; D is possibly TRBD1 (6 bases). CDR3 length equals 12 residues. V lost 7 bases, J lost 7 bases, and 13 bases lay in between. CDR1 and CDR2 from the germline V gene are MNHEY and SVGAGI. The CDR3 DNA is TGTGCCAGCAAGTACAGGGAGAGTGGCTACACCTTC. This encodes CASKYRESGYTF.

The chain employs TRBV3-1 (or the pseudogene TRBV3-2) and TRBJ1-4; weak D call: TRBD1 (6 bases). The CDR3 runs to 14 residues. Germline-derived CDR1 and CDR2 are LGHDT and YNNKEL (reference sequence). Trimming cost V 4 bases and J 4 bases, with 10 bases left between them. Written as DNA, the CDR3 is TGTGCCAGCAGCCCTAGGGGGGGTAATGAAAAACTGTTTTTT. Protein product: CASSPRGGNEKLFF.

CDR3 region: CASSLARGSYEQYF. The CDR3, as DNA: TGTGCCAGCAGCTTGGCCCGCGGATCCTACGAGCAGTACTTC. The chain is built from TRBV5-4 and TRBJ2-7; D gene uncertain. CDR1 SGHNT and CDR2 YYREEE come from the germline V gene (reference sequence). This CDR3 has 14 residues. Trimming took off 0 bases at V and 1 base at J, with 8 bases between the two ends.

The V call is TRBV27, the J call TRBJ2-1; 10 nucleotides line up with TRBD2. This CDR3 spans 17 amino acids. V lost 6 bases to trimming and J lost 7 bases; unmatched junction nucleotides: 15. Germline values: CDR1 MNHEY, CDR2 SMNVEV (reference sequence). The CDR3 DNA follows: TGTGCCAGCAGCAGAGCGGCTAGCGGGGGAGGGAGGAATGAGCAGTTCTTC. Encoded protein: CASSRAASGGGRNEQFF.

This rearrangement joins TRBV2 to TRBJ1-2; a weak D match, TRBD1 (5 bases). CDR1 and CDR2 from the germline V gene are SNHLY and FYNNEI. CDR3 length equals 14 residues. V was trimmed by 7 bases and J by 0 bases, leaving 12 bases between them. DNA of the CDR3: TGTGCCAGCACGGGGGACGAATCTAACTATGGCTACACCTTC. Its protein is CASTGDESNYGYTF.

V usage is TRBV6-2 or TRBV6-3 and J usage is TRBJ2-1; D possibly corresponds to TRBD1 (6 bases). V was clipped by 4 bases and J by 7 bases, with 14 bases between them. The CDR3 is 14 residues long. CDR1 is MNHEY and CDR2 is SVGEGT in the germline V gene. The CDR3 loop reads CASSLAQGYNEQFF. Here the CDR3 DNA reads TGTGCCAGCAGTTTAGCGCAGGGGTATAATGAGCAGTTCTTC.

J is TRBJ1-5 and V is TRBV19; 8 nucleotides line up with TRBD1. The CDR3 consists of 16 residues. V trimming: 6 bases; J trimming: 4 bases; junction bases outside the gene matches: 11. Germline CDR1 and CDR2: LNHDA and SQIVND (reference sequence). The CDR3 coding sequence is TGTGCCAGTAGCTACCCCGGACAGGGCACTAATCAGCCCCAGCATTTT. Protein product: CASSYPGQGTNQPQHF.

The rearrangement links TRBV27 to TRBJ2-7; a weak D match, TRBD1 (6 bases). Germline V gene lookup returns CDR1 MNHEY and CDR2 SMNVEV (reference sequence). The V and J ends lost 5 bases and 8 bases respectively, with 16 bases between them. The CDR3 runs 13 residues. CDR3 sequence reads: CASSKGRGIKQYF. Here the CDR3 DNA reads TGTGCCAGCAGTAAAGGTAGGGGGATTAAGCAGTACTTC.

The V and J genes are TRBV10-3 and TRBJ2-1, with 7 bases lining up with TRBD1. Looked up from germline, CDR1 is ENHRY and CDR2 is SYGVKD. The V gene end was trimmed by 4 bases and the J gene end by 0 bases; junction bases not matched to a gene: 6. The CDR3 extends over 16 amino acids. This chain's CDR3 is CAISAGQPISYNEQFF. CDR3 nucleotides: TGTGCCATCAGTGCGGGACAGCCCATCTCCTACAATGAGCAGTTCTTC.

The chain links TRBV12-5 to TRBJ1-1, with TRBD1 matching over 7 bases. The J segment lost 7 bases and the V segment lost 4 bases, leaving 6 bases of the junction unmatched. CDR3 length equals 13 residues. Germline assignment: CDR1 LGHNT and CDR2 FRNRAP. The CDR3 loop reads CASGSGQVGEAFF. In nucleotides, the CDR3 is TGTGCTAGTGGTTCAGGACAGGTTGGTGAAGCTTTCTTT.

This clone occurred once. The chain employs TRBV27 and TRBJ1-6; 9 nucleotides line up with TRBD1. Germline CDR1 MNHEY, CDR2 SMNVEV (reference sequence). V dropped 7 bases and J dropped 8; count of bases not matched to a gene: 6. The CDR3 has 14 amino acids. In DNA, the CDR3 is TGTGCCAGCAAACCGGGACAGGGAGATTCACCCCTCCACTTT. Amino acids: CASKPGQGDSPLHF.

The chain links TRBV19 to TRBJ1-5; TRBD1 matches 7 bases. CDR1 LNHDA and CDR2 SQIVND come from the germline V gene (reference sequence). The CDR3 loop spans 13 amino acids. J lost 7 bases, V lost 3 bases, and 3 bases had no gene match. The CDR3 here is CASSIQGGQPQHF. In DNA, the CDR3 is TGTGCCAGTAGTATTCAGGGGGGCCAGCCCCAGCATTTT.

The J gene is TRBJ2-5, the V gene TRBV11-2; D remains unclear. The CDR3 has 11 residues. Trimming stripped 2 bases from V and 6 bases from J, with 4 bases between. Germline lookup yields CDR1 SGHAT and CDR2 FQNNGV. DNA for the CDR3: TGTGCCAGCAGCTTATACAAGACCCAGTACTTC. Protein product: CASSLYKTQYF.

V usage is TRBV6-6 and J usage is TRBJ1-1; D not resolved. The CDR3 covers 11 residues. Germline V gene data show CDR1 as MNHNY and CDR2 as SVGAGI (reference sequence). V lost 7 bases to trimming and J lost 4 bases, with 7 bases between them. CDR3 region: CASILSTEAFF. Written as DNA, the CDR3 is TGTGCCAGCATCCTAAGCACTGAAGCTTTCTTT.

The rearrangement uses TRBV5-4 and TRBJ2-5; 8 nucleotides match TRBD2. Germline loops: CDR1 SGHNT, CDR2 YYREEE (reference sequence). After removal of 0 bases from V and 5 bases from J, the junction contained 3 bases not matched to a gene. The CDR3 totals 14 residues. CDR3 coding DNA: TGTGCCAGCAGCTTGGCGGGGGGGCGGGAGACCCAGTACTTC. This encodes CASSLAGGRETQYF.

The table lists this clone with a count of one. The CDR3 protein is CASSESWMSGGFEQYF. The CDR3 DNA is TGTGCCAGCAGTGAGTCGTGGATGAGCGGGGGATTCGAGCAGTACTTC. The V and J genes are TRBV6-1 and TRBJ2-7; 8 positions match TRBD2. Germline CDR1 MNHNS, CDR2 SASEGT. Trimming at V came to 3 bases and at J to 6 bases, leaving 13 bases not matched to a gene. The CDR3 is 16 amino acids.

In its sample, this clone was seen once. The chain uses TRBV4-2 and TRBJ2-1, with 13 nucleotides matching TRBD2. The V and J ends lost 3 bases and 1 base, in that order; junction bases with no gene match: 15. CDR1 and CDR2 (germline): LGHNA, YNFKEQ. CDR3 size: 21 residues. DNA for the CDR3: TGTGCCAGCAGCCAGCGAACAACGGGACTAGCGGGAAGTAGGTCCTACAATGAGCAGTTCTTC. Protein: CASSQRTTGLAGSRSYNEQFF.